One and the same sample provided the 7 T cell receptor beta chains below, sequenced in a study of T cell repertoires and HLA-DP antigens. Sequencing used immunoSEQ multiplex PCR; TCRdb keeps in-frame clones, though not all of them. The sample holds roughly 3,500 clones, just over 75% seen once. After approximately 16 days, CD4+ cells were restimulated approximately a day with the same allogeneic DPB1. Cells were stimulated with HeLa cells transduced with HLA-DPA1/DPB1, HLA-DM, invariant chain and CD80. The sequenced sample consisted of CD137- CD4+ T cells from cultured PBMCs. Receptor source: a young woman in good health and CMV-seronegative.

The chain employs TRBV29-1 and TRBJ2-5; 9 bases are a match to TRBD1. V shed 2 bases and J 5 bases; nucleotides not matched to a gene: 9. Germline CDR1 reads SQVTM; CDR2 reads ANQGSEA. The CDR3 extends over 15 amino acids. CDR3: CSVERGTGGSETQYF. The CDR3 DNA follows: TGCAGCGTTGAAAGGGGAACAGGGGGCTCGGAGACCCAGTACTTC.

The J gene is TRBJ1-6, the V gene TRBV18; D is possibly TRBD1 (6 bases). The ends were cut back, 4 bases at V and 0 bases at J, with 10 bases in the middle. Germline values: CDR1 KGHSH, CDR2 LQKENI. There are 16 residues in the CDR3. CDR3 region: CASSQRGGSYNSPLHF. In nucleotides, the CDR3 is TGTGCCAGCTCACAAAGGGGGGGCTCCTATAATTCACCCCTCCACTTT.

This chain uses TRBV28 with TRBJ2-1; D possibly uses TRBD1 or TRBD2 (7 bases each). The germline V gene encodes CDR1 MDHEN and CDR2 SYDVKM. V gave up 8 bases and J gave up 9 bases, with 17 bases separating them. The CDR3 loop spans 13 amino acids. CDR3 in amino acids: CASVRGGDSEQFF. The DNA for the CDR3 is TGTGCCAGCGTTAGGGGGGGGGACAGTGAGCAGTTCTTC.

The V gene is TRBV2, the J gene TRBJ1-2; possibly TRBD1 for D (6 bases). This CDR3 has 19 amino acids. Germline V lookup: CDR1 SNHLY, CDR2 FYNNEI. V lost 8 bases and J lost 0, with 28 bases in between. Here the CDR3 reads CASPMTTRDMVSSNYGYTF. CDR3 DNA: TGTGCCAGCCCTATGACGACCCGGGACATGGTGTCTTCTAACTATGGCTACACCTTC.

The chain recombines TRBV5-6 with TRBJ2-3, with 7 bases that match TRBD1. The germline V gene has CDR1 SGHDT and CDR2 YYEEEE. V was pared by 4 bases and J by 0 bases, with 5 bases of the junction left unmatched. This CDR3 region has 15 residues. DNA of the CDR3: TGTGCCAGCAGCGCCGACAGGGATAGCACAGATACGCAGTATTTT. This gives the protein CASSADRDSTDTQYF. The full variable domain, completed using reference TRBV5-6 and TRBJ2-3, is DAGVTQSPTHLIKTRGQQVTLRCSPKSGHDTVSWYQQALGQGPQFIFQYYEEEERQRGNFPDRFSGHQFPNYSSELNVNALLLGDSALYLCASSADRDSTDTQYFGPGTRLTVL.

The chain is built from TRBV7-2 and TRBJ2-2, with D possibly being TRBD1 (6 bases). The CDR3 sequence is 15 residues long. The germline V gene has CDR1 SGHTA and CDR2 FQGNSA. Deletions cut 5 bases from V and 8 bases from J, with 18 bases between. The chain's CDR3 is CASSLALTGMGELFF. The CDR3 DNA is TGTGCCAGCAGCCTTGCACTTACAGGGATGGGGGAGCTGTTTTTT.

The V gene is TRBV5-6, the J gene TRBJ2-7; no reliable D call. Per the germline V gene, CDR1 is SGHDT and CDR2 is YYEEEE. The ends were cut back, 0 bases at V and 7 bases at J, with 11 bases in the middle. The CDR3 extends over 13 amino acids. Here the CDR3 DNA reads TGTGCCAGCAGCTTGGGGACCTTGGGAGAGCAGTACTTC. Its protein is CASSLGTLGEQYF.